This T cell receptor (beta chain) stems from a study of CD8+ T cells in alopecia areata. Points from the study as a whole: With patients, TCR sharing proved less clear than in mice, a difference possibly related to HLA. Affected lesional scalp, above all in alopecia totalis/universalis, was more clonal than normal scalp. Sequence data from scalp samples additionally include resident alphabeta T cells of normal skin.

The V end lost 4 bases, the J end lost 3 bases, and 9 bases lay between the germline ends. The CDR3 extends over 13 amino acids. In germline, CDR1 is SEHNR, CDR2 FQNEAQ (reference sequence). Sequencing relied on a cDNA template that was reverse transcribed from extracted RNA. Clones were sequenced by immunoSEQ multiplex PCR, and TCRdb holds only the in-frame ones, with some missing. The sample carries about 200,000 clones, approximately 60% recorded once. Sorting separated CD4+ and CD8+ T cells out of PBMCs. As for this clone: Antigen specificity is unknown.

Sequenced sample: CD8+ T cells sorted from blood. V usage is TRBV7-9 and J usage is TRBJ2-5; weak D call: TRBD1 (6 bases). The sequence was obtained from a human donor in good health. CDR3 residues: CASSSRTEETQYF. CDR3 bases: TGTGCCAGCAGCTCTAGGACAGAAGAGACCCAGTACTTC.